This T cell receptor beta chain was documented in a study of cytomegalovirus exposure and HLA in healthy donors. Study context: A prior analysis found fewer than 120 million unique TCR beta sequences from around 200 million T cells. There were 300 to 400 genotyped donors. Of these, 81% fell in the genetic ancestry cluster associated with self-reported Caucasian donors.

A remark on this clone: Its antigen remains unidentified.

CDR1 is SGHRS, CDR2 YFSETQ, per germline. The CDR3 runs 17 residues. The ends lost 3 bases at V and 6 bases at J; junction bases unmatched: 8. Notes on the study in general: Later on, a genetic analysis was performed. It linked a missense variant in DCLRE1C with V- and J-gene trimming of TCR beta. According to the study, roughly 160 TCR beta chains were cytomegalovirus-associated.

A multiplex PCR was run with 60 Vbeta primers and 13 Jbeta primers. The table came from immunoSEQ multiplex PCR; TCRdb's copy has only in-frame clones and leaves some out. The repertoire holds 100,000 to 150,000 clones, with just over 65% as singletons. This rearrangement joins TRBV5-1 to TRBJ2-2, with 13 bases identical to TRBD2. The sequencing input was PBMCs. This TCR derives from a man younger than 35 in good health and CMV-seronegative. The CDR3 here is CASSSLPGLAGAGELFF. CDR3 coding DNA: TGCGCCAGCAGCTCCCTCCCAGGACTAGCGGGAGCCGGGGAGCTGTTTTTT.